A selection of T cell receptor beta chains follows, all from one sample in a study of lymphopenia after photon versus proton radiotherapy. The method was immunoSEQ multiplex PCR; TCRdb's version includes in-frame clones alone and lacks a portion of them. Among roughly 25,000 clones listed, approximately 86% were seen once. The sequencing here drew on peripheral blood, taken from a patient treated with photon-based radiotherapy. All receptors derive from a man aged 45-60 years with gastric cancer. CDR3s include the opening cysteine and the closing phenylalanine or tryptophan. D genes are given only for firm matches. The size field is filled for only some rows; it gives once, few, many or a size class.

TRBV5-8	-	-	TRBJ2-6	CASSFRDSGANVLTF	TGTGCCAGCAGCTTCAGGGACTCTGGGGCCAACGTCCTGACTTTC
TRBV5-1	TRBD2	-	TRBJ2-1	CASSSRLAGGTIQFF	TGCGCCAGCAGCTCCCGACTAGCGGGGGGCACAATTCAGTTCTTC
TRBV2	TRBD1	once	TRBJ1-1	CASTRIGGQGAEAFF	TGTGCCAGCACCCGAATCGGAGGACAGGGCGCTGAAGCTTTCTTT
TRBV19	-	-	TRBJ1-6	CASSRLGQYNSPLHF	TGTGCCAGTAGCCGACTCGGACAGTATAATTCACCCCTCCACTTT
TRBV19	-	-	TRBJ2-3	CASIPDTQYF	TGTGCCAGTATCCCGGATACGCAGTATTTT
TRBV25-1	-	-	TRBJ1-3	CASSLGTNTIYF	TGTGCCAGCAGTCTGGGAACAAACACCATATATTTT
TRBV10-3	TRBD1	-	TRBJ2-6	CAISRQGAGANVLTF	TGTGCCATCAGTAGACAGGGCGCTGGGGCCAACGTCCTGACTTTC
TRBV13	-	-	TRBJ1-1	CASGGGTMNTEAFF	TGTGCCAGCGGAGGGGGGACCATGAACACTGAAGCTTTCTTT
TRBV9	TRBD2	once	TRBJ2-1	CASSVAGGRNEQFF	TGTGCCAGCAGCGTAGCGGGGGGACGGAATGAGCAGTTCTTC
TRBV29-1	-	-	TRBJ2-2	CSVVYTGELFF	TGCAGCGTTGTTTACACCGGGGAGCTGTTTTTT
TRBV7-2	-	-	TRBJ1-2	CASSLAPGTFVGYTF	TGTGCCAGCAGCTTAGCCCCCGGGACATTCGTTGGCTACACCTTC
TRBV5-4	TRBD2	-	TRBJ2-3	CASSYSGGAPITQYF	TGTGCCAGCAGCTATAGCGGGGGGGCGCCAATTACGCAGTATTTT
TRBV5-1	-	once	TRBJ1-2	CASSFLEGGKDGYTF	TGCGCCAGCAGTTTTTTGGAGGGGGGCAAGGATGGCTACACCTTC
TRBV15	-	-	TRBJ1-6	CATSSAASHNSPLHF	TGTGCCACCAGCAGTGCGGCGTCTCATAATTCACCCCTCCACTTT
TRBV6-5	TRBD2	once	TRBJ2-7	CASSYGGGEQYF	TGTGCCAGCAGTTATGGGGGGGGCGAGCAGTACTTC
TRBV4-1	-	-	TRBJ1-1	CASSATGNTEAFF	TGCGCCAGCAGCGCAACGGGGAACACTGAAGCTTTCTTT
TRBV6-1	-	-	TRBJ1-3	CASKRTPGNTIYF	TGTGCCAGCAAACGGACGCCCGGAAACACCATATATTTT
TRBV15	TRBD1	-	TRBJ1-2	CATSSWDRTNYGYTF	TGTGCCACCAGCAGTTGGGACAGGACTAACTATGGCTACACCTTC
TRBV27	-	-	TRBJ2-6	CASRIISAGANVLTF	TGTGCCAGCAGAATAATAAGTGCTGGGGCCAACGTCCTGACTTTC
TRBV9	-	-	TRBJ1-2	CVSSVDRSYGYTF	TGTGTCAGCAGCGTAGACAGGAGCTATGGCTACACCTTC
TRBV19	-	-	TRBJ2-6	CASTQTVSSGANVLTF	TGTGCCAGTACTCAAACCGTAAGCTCTGGGGCCAACGTCCTGACTTTC
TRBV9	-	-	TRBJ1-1	CASSVGQAVNEAFF	TGTGCCAGCAGCGTAGGCCAGGCAGTGAATGAAGCTTTCTTT
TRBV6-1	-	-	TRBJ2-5	CASSERETQYF	TGTGCCAGCAGCGAAAGGGAGACCCAGTACTTC
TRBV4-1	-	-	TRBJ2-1	CASSHMTVPTYNEQFF	TGCGCCAGCAGCCATATGACAGTCCCAACCTACAATGAGCAGTTCTTC
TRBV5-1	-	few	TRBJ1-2	CASRAGGYGYTF	TGCGCCAGCAGGGCAGGCGGCTATGGCTACACCTTC
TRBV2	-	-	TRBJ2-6	CASSEAGPGTGANVLTF	TGTGCCAGCAGTGAAGCGGGTCCGGGAACCGGGGCCAACGTCCTGACTTTC
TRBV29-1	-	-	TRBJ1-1	CSVSGDRVSVYTEAFF	TGCAGCGTTAGTGGGGACCGAGTCTCCGTTTACACTGAAGCTTTCTTT
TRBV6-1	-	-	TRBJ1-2	CASSEAEDRAHGYTF	TGTGCCAGCAGTGAAGCTGAGGACAGAGCTCATGGCTACACCTTC
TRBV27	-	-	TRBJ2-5	CASSPSTSKTQYF	TGTGCCAGCAGTCCCTCGACTAGTAAGACCCAGTACTTC
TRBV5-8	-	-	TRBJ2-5	CASSLDLSTQYF	TGTGCCAGCAGCTTGGACCTGTCCACCCAGTACTTC
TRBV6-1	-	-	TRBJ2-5	CASSMDRYQETQYF	TGTGCCAGCAGTATGGACAGATACCAAGAGACCCAGTACTTC
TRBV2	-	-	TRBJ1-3	CASSGSLSGNTIYF	TGTGCCAGCAGCGGGAGTCTCTCTGGAAACACCATATATTTT
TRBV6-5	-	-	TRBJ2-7	CASSPGPGVYEQYF	TGTGCCAGCAGCCCGGGCCCGGGGGTCTACGAGCAGTACTTC
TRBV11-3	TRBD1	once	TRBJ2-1	CASSSGQINSYNEQFF	TGTGCCAGCAGCTCGGGACAGATTAACTCCTACAATGAGCAGTTCTTC
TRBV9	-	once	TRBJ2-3	CASSVGWRPDTQYF	TGTGCCAGCAGCGTAGGATGGCGCCCGGATACGCAGTATTTT
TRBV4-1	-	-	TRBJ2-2	CASSYQGTNTGELFF	TGCGCCAGCAGCTACCAGGGTACGAACACCGGGGAGCTGTTTTTT
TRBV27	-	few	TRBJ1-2	CASSFSSRSHYGYTF	TGTGCCAGCAGTTTTTCTTCCCGCAGCCACTATGGCTACACCTTC
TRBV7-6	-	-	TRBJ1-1	CASSLVGGGTTEAFF	TGTGCCAGCAGCTTAGTGGGAGGTGGTACCACTGAAGCTTTCTTT
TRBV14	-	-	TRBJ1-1	CASSHLLQVVAFF	TGTGCCAGCAGCCACCTCCTACAGGTCGTAGCTTTCTTT
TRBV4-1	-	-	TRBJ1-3	CASSQEDRGASSGNTIYF	TGCGCCAGCAGCCAAGAGGATCGGGGGGCAAGCTCTGGAAACACCATATATTTT
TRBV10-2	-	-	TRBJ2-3	CASSESRQIHTDTQYF	TGCGCCAGCAGTGAGTCCCGGCAGATCCACACAGATACGCAGTATTTT
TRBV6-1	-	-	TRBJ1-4	CASSVGEKLFF	TGTGCCAGCAGTGTTGGGGAAAAACTGTTTTTT
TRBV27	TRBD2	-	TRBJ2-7	CASAQKRRGGGRYEQYF	TGTGCCAGCGCCCAAAAGCGGCGGGGCGGGGGGCGTTACGAGCAGTACTTC
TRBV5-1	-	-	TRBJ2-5	CASSLEETQYF	TGCGCCAGCAGCTTGGAAGAGACCCAGTACTTC
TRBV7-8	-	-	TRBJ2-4	CASSFQAKNIQYF	TGTGCCAGCAGCTTTCAGGCCAAAAACATTCAGTACTTC
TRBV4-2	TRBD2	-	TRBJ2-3	CASKRGGSTDTQYF	TGTGCCAGCAAGCGGGGGGGTAGCACAGATACGCAGTATTTT
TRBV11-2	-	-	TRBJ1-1	CATQLRGAAEAFF	TGTGCCACCCAATTGAGAGGAGCGGCTGAAGCTTTCTTT
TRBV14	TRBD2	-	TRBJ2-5	CASSLGLARSYQETQYF	TGTGCCAGCAGCCTAGGACTAGCGAGATCGTACCAAGAGACCCAGTACTTC